This passage covers 20 T cell receptor beta chains from one sample sequenced in a study of beta chain features in type 1 diabetes. Investigators reverse transcribed all isolated RNA, so they sequenced expressed TCRB transcripts. Assay used: immunoSEQ multiplex PCR; TCRdb lists only in-frame clones, some missing. Found here are about 340,000 clones, approximately 15% of them singletons; the top ten hold around 0.016%. Study-level points and caveats: People with Type 1 diabetes carried modestly yet significantly shorter TCRB CDR3s in all four CD4+ subsets.

Which antigens these TCRs recognize remains unknown. The sample was naive CD4+ T cells from blood. The receptors here all came from a woman aged 18-29 years with type 1 diabetes.

This clone was counted between two and nine times. The CDR3 is CASSLALAGVEETQYF. The CDR3 nucleotides read TGTGCCAGCAGCTTAGCCCTAGCGGGAGTGGAGGAGACCCAGTACTTC. The chain has TRBV7-9 and TRBJ2-5; 10 bases agree with TRBD2. V lost 0 bases and J lost 5; bases outside the gene matches: 6. The CDR3 has 16 amino acids. Germline-derived CDR1 and CDR2 are SEHNR and FQNEAQ (reference sequence). Combining the CDR3 with reference TRBV7-9 and TRBJ2-5 gives the whole variable domain DTGVSQNPRHKITKRGQNVTFRCDPISEHNRLYWYRQTLGQGPEFLTYFQNEAQLEKSRLLSDRFSAERPKGSFSTLEIQRTEQGDSAMYLCASSLALAGVEETQYFGPGTRLLVL.

This clone was observed a few times. V usage is TRBV30 and J usage is TRBJ2-1; D perhaps matches TRBD2 (7 bases). The CDR3 runs 14 residues. CDR1 is GTSNPN, CDR2 SVGIG, per germline (reference sequence). The ends were cut back, 3 bases at V and 2 bases at J, with 11 bases in the middle. CDR3 sequence: CAWRVGGPYNEQFF. CDR3 in DNA: TGTGCCTGGAGGGTGGGGGGGCCCTACAATGAGCAGTTCTTC.

This clone was seen a handful of times. The rearrangement uses TRBV2 and TRBJ1-5; a weak D match, TRBD1 (5 bases). With 2 bases removed from V and 5 bases from J, the gap between germline ends came to 13 bases. Germline V gene lookup returns CDR1 SNHLY and CDR2 FYNNEI. The CDR3 runs 15 residues. CDR3 sequence: CASSENGPGYQPQHF. DNA of the CDR3: TGTGCCAGCAGTGAAAATGGGCCAGGGTATCAGCCCCAGCATTTT.

The V and J genes are TRBV11-2 and TRBJ2-1, with TRBD1 matching over 9 bases. This CDR3 region has 14 residues. Germline V lookup: CDR1 SGHAT, CDR2 FQNNGV. Trimming removed 5 bases from V and 12 bases from J; junction bases left unmatched: 11. CDR3 nucleotide sequence: TGTGCCAGCAGCCAACAAAGACAGGGGGTTGGGCAGTTCTTC. This translates into CASSQQRQGVGQFF.

The table lists this clone with a few counts. This sample also contains other DNA sequences that code for the same CDR3. This chain joins TRBV29-1 and TRBJ1-5, with TRBD1 identical over 7 bases. CDR3 length: 12 amino acids. Trimming took 6 bases from V and 7 from J; bases not matched to a gene: 6. The germline CDR1 and CDR2 sequences are SQVTM and ANQGSEA. The CDR3 nucleotides read TGCAGCGTCGGGACAGAAGGGCAGCCCCAGCATTTT. Its translation is CSVGTEGQPQHF.

This clone was seen a handful of times. The chain uses TRBV27 and TRBJ1-2; the D gene is possibly TRBD1 (6 bases). This CDR3 contains 15 residues. With 0 bases removed from V and 5 bases from J, the gap between germline ends came to 13 bases. Per the germline V gene, CDR1 is MNHEY and CDR2 is SMNVEV (reference sequence). CDR3 in amino acids: CASSLSIGTIYGYTF. In DNA form, the CDR3 reads TGTGCCAGCAGTTTATCGATAGGGACAATTTATGGCTACACCTTC.

The chain employs TRBV6-5 and TRBJ1-5, with D possibly matching TRBD1 (5 bases). The V gene lost 4 bases and the J gene lost 2 bases, with 6 bases spanning the gap. The CDR3 length is 13 residues. CDR1 is MNHEY, CDR2 SVGAGI, per germline. In DNA form, the CDR3 reads TGTGCCAGCAGTTGGGGGGGCAATCAGCCCCAGCATTTT. Translating gives CASSWGGNQPQHF.

This chain connects TRBV9 to TRBJ2-5; D is possibly TRBD2 (6 bases). Germline CDR1 SGDLS, CDR2 YYNGEE. V lost 0 bases to trimming and J lost 3 bases, with 27 bases between them. The CDR3 extends over 20 amino acids. The DNA for the CDR3 is TGTGCCAGCAGCGTAGTCCCAGGGCCACTCGGGACTCAACCCAAAGAGACCCAGTACTTC. This gives the protein CASSVVPGPLGTQPKETQYF.

The chain employs TRBV7-9 and TRBJ2-1, with a weak D call TRBD1 (6 bases). The V and J ends lost 3 bases and 6 bases respectively, with 9 bases between them. The CDR3 is 13 residues long. CDR1 is SEHNR and CDR2 is FQNEAQ in the germline V gene (reference sequence). The CDR3 loop reads CASSFVQGNEQFF. Here the CDR3 DNA reads TGTGCCAGCAGCTTCGTACAGGGCAATGAGCAGTTCTTC.

CDR3 region: CASSPLSGHLNTEAFF. In nucleotides, the CDR3 is TGTGCCAGCTCACCGCTGTCTGGGCACCTGAACACTGAAGCTTTCTTT. The chain carries TRBV18 and TRBJ1-1; D not certain. Germline lookup yields CDR1 KGHSH and CDR2 LQKENI. CDR3 size: 16 residues. Trimming removed 3 bases from V and 0 bases from J, with 14 bases in between.

This clone was detected only a few times. V gene TRBV4-3 combines with J gene TRBJ2-1, with TRBD2 matching over 9 bases. Germline-derived CDR1 and CDR2 are LGHNA and YSLEER. This CDR3 is built from 16 residues. With 3 bases clipped from V and 5 bases from J, the junction kept 8 bases outside the gene matches. This chain's CDR3 is CASSQKTSGKNNEQFF. The CDR3 DNA reads as TGCGCCAGCAGCCAGAAGACTAGCGGAAAGAACAATGAGCAGTTCTTC.

The chain uses TRBV9 and TRBJ2-1; D is undetermined. Germline V gives CDR1 SGDLS, CDR2 YYNGEE. The ends were cut back, 1 base at V and 6 bases at J, with 11 bases in the middle. This CDR3 comprises 14 residues. Here the CDR3 DNA reads TGTGCCAGCAGCGTAAAGAGCCCGAGCAATGAGCAGTTCTTC. Protein: CASSVKSPSNEQFF.

This clone was picked up a small number of times. Other DNA sequences in this sample translate to the same CDR3. This chain connects TRBV29-1 to TRBJ2-3; D gene uncertain. Trimming shortened V by 4 bases and J by 2 bases, and 10 bases separated the two germline ends. Germline-derived CDR1 and CDR2 are SQVTM and ANQGSEA. There are 13 residues in the CDR3. CDR3 in amino acids: CSVVGRLTDTQYF. CDR3 bases: TGCAGCGTTGTGGGCAGGCTCACAGATACGCAGTATTTT.

The chain employs TRBV18 and TRBJ1-4; D might be TRBD1 (6 bases). The CDR3 sequence is 15 residues long. Looked up from germline, CDR1 is KGHSH and CDR2 is LQKENI. V shed 2 bases and J shed 7 bases, with 14 bases lying between them. CDR3 in amino acids: CASSPDGRGGEKLFF. The CDR3 nucleotides are TGTGCCAGCTCACCAGATGGCAGGGGTGGTGAAAAACTGTTTTTT.

Comments on this clone: At one boundary the junction diverges from the germline segment, which might be a read error. This sequence joins TRBV11-2 and TRBJ2-1; 8 nucleotides line up with TRBD1. Germline-derived CDR1 and CDR2 are SGHAT and FQNNGV. This CDR3 is 13 amino acids long. CDR3 sequence reads: CASTPRTGLKLVF. In DNA form, the CDR3 reads TGTGCCAGCACCCCCCGGACAGGGCTCAAACTGGTCTTC.

This clone was counted a few times. The V gene is TRBV27, the J gene TRBJ2-1, with 11 bases matching TRBD2. Germline trimming cut 2 bases from V and 6 bases from J; bases unmatched to any gene: 3. The germline gives CDR1 MNHEY, CDR2 SMNVEV (reference sequence). The CDR3 loop spans 15 amino acids. The CDR3 loop is CASSLILAGGNEQFF. CDR3 DNA: TGTGCCAGCAGTTTAATCCTAGCGGGAGGCAATGAGCAGTTCTTC.

This clone was counted a few times. This chain joins TRBV5-1 and TRBJ2-2; tentative D call: TRBD2 (7 bases). The V gene's germline CDR1 is SGHRS and CDR2 YFSETQ. The V end was cut by 0 bases, the J end by 5 bases, with 11 bases between. This CDR3 is built from 15 residues. CDR3 sequence reads: CASSLVRGHTGELFF. CDR3 sequence (DNA): TGCGCCAGCAGCTTGGTGCGGGGGCATACCGGGGAGCTGTTTTTT.

The chain recombines TRBV7-9 with TRBJ2-3; 11 bases fit TRBD2. CDR1 and CDR2 (germline): SEHNR, FQNEAQ (reference sequence). This CDR3 spans 16 amino acids. The V gene end was trimmed by 2 bases and the J gene end by 2 bases; junction bases not matched to a gene: 3. CDR3 nucleotides: TGTGCCAGCAGCTTACGGGGACTAGCGGACACAGATACGCAGTATTTT. It codes for CASSLRGLADTDTQYF.

This clone was detected a few times. The chain is built from TRBV4-3 and TRBJ2-3; TRBD2 aligns across 9 bases. Germline V gene data show CDR1 as LGHNA and CDR2 as YSLEER. V lost 0 bases and J lost 8; bases outside the gene matches: 15. This CDR3 comprises 18 residues. The DNA of the CDR3 is TGCGCCAGCAGCCAAGACATTAATGGACTAGCGCGGGGGGGTACGCAGTATTTT. This codes for CASSQDINGLARGGTQYF.

The rearrangement joins TRBV25-1 to TRBJ1-1, with D tentatively TRBD1 (5 bases). The V and J ends lost 7 bases and 5 bases respectively, with 17 bases between them. The CDR3 consists of 14 residues. The germline gives CDR1 MGHDK, CDR2 SYGVNS. The CDR3 is CASNGRYRMTEAFF. CDR3 DNA sequence: TGTGCCAGCAACGGAAGGTACAGGATGACTGAAGCTTTCTTT. The full variable domain, with the rest looked up from reference TRBV25-1 and TRBJ1-1, is EADIYQTPRYLVIGTGKKITLECSQTMGHDKMYWYQQDPGMELHLIHYSYGVNSTEKGDLSSESTVSRIRTEHFPLTLESARPSHTSQYLCASNGRYRMTEAFFGQGTRLTVV.